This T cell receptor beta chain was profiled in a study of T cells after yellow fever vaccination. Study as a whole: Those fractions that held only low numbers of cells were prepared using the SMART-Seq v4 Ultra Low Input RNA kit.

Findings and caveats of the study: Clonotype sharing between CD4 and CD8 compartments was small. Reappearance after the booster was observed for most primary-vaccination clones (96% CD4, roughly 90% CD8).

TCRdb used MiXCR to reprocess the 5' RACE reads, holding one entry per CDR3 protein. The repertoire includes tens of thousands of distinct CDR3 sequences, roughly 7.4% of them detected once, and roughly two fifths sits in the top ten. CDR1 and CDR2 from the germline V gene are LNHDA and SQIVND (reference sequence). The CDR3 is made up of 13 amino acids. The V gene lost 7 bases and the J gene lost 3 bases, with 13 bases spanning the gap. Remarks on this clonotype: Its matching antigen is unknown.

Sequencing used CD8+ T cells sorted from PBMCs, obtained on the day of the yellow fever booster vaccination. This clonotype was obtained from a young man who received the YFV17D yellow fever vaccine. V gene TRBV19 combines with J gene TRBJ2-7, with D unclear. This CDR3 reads CASKDRQSYEQYF. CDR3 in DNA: TGTGCCAGTAAGGATCGGCAGAGCTACGAGCAGTACTTC. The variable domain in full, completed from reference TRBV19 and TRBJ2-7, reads DGGITQSPKYLFRKEGQNVTLSCEQNLNHDAMYWYRQDPGQGLRLIYYSQIVNDFQKGDIAEGYSVSREKKESFPLTVTSAQKNPTAFYLCASKDRQSYEQYFGPGTRLTVT.